This T cell receptor (beta chain) was recovered during a study of blood T cell repertoires in COVID-19. At the level of the study: The cDNA or gDNA used as material had been derived from T cells, B-cell-depleted T cells, or PBMCs.

Study processing details: Reference gene primer amplification gave estimated nucleated cell counts. Only in-frame clones appear in the TCRdb table, and some are missing; sequencing was by immunoSEQ multiplex PCR. V, J and clone size are taken as reported in that table, and D and trimming were inferred from the DNA itself. The data contain 150,000 to 200,000 clones, roughly nine tenths of them seen just once; the ten biggest clones take up around 9.9%. From germline, CDR1 is SGDLS and CDR2 YYNGEE. The CDR3 is 16 residues long. The junction had 5 bases not matched to a gene; V was cut back by 3 bases and J by 0 bases. Patients from Seattle were sampled longitudinally, starting during active infection.

The chain links TRBV9 to TRBJ1-4; 7 nucleotides match TRBD1. This TCR was sampled from a woman in her sixties with COVID-19, enrolled during active disease. The material sequenced was peripheral blood. The CDR3 DNA sequence: TGTGCCAGCAGCGCGGGACAGATCGCAACTAATGAAAAACTGTTTTTT. Translating gives CASSAGQIATNEKLFF.